The 19 T cell receptor beta chains reported below all come from one sample, sequenced in a study of T cell repertoires in cytomegalovirus infection. These receptors' targets are unknown. TCRdb used MiXCR to reprocess the reads, holding one entry per CDR3 protein. The repertoire holds around 430,000 distinct CDR3 sequences, approximately 42% seen once, with 40% to 50% in the top ten. The source material was cultured PBMCs, sampled from culture after CMV antigen stimulation. The receptors stem from a human donor in good health (CMV status not recorded). Some clones in this sample may be carry-over from other donors' samples.

The chain is built from TRBV7-2 and TRBJ1-1, with 9 bases that match TRBD1. The junction had 7 bases not matched to a gene; V was cut back by 2 bases and J by 0 bases. The germline gives CDR1 SGHTA, CDR2 FQGNSA. This CDR3 has 17 amino acids. CDR3 sequence reads: CASSLLVQGALNTEAFF. CDR3 in DNA: TGTGCCAGCAGCTTATTGGTACAGGGGGCCTTGAACACTGAAGCTTTCTTT.

This clonotype was detected many times. The gene calls are TRBV12-3 or TRBV12-4 and TRBJ1-5, with TRBD1 matching over 10 bases. After removal of 4 bases from V and 3 bases from J, the junction contained 3 bases not matched to a gene. There are 15 residues in the CDR3. In DNA, the CDR3 is TGTGCCAGCAGTTCCGGGACAGGGGACAATCAGCCCCAGCATTTT. As protein: CASSSGTGDNQPQHF.

The V call is TRBV6-6, the J call TRBJ1-4; D uncertain. Trimming took off 6 bases at V and 2 bases at J, with 13 bases between the two ends. In germline, CDR1 is MNHNY, CDR2 SVGAGI (reference sequence). This CDR3 is built from 15 residues. The CDR3 reads CASRPEGFTNEKLFF. CDR3 DNA: TGTGCCAGCAGACCAGAAGGTTTTACTAATGAAAAACTGTTTTTT.

The chain combines TRBV28 with TRBJ2-1; D might be TRBD1 or TRBD2, each matching 5 bases. CDR1 MDHEN and CDR2 SYDVKM come from the germline V gene. V was cut by 3 bases and J by 9 bases, with 12 bases left in between. This CDR3 contains 13 residues. CDR3 sequence (DNA): TGTGCCAGCAGTTTGGGCAGGGAGAGTGAGCAGTTCTTC. It encodes CASSLGRESEQFF. Variable domain in full (rest from reference TRBV28 and TRBJ2-1): DVKVTQSSRYLVKRTGEKVFLECVQDMDHENMFWYRQDPGLGLRLIYFSYDVKMKEKGDIPEGYSVSREKKERFSLILESASTNQTSMYLCASSLGRESEQFFGPGTRLTVL.

This rearrangement joins TRBV2 to TRBJ1-5; D possibly corresponds to TRBD1 (5 bases). The germline CDR1 and CDR2 sequences are SNHLY and FYNNEI. V was clipped by 7 bases and J by 3 bases, with 10 bases between them. The CDR3 contains 13 residues. The CDR3 nucleotides are TGTGCCAGCACTTACAGGAACAATCAGCCCCAGCATTTT. Protein sequence: CASTYRNNQPQHF.

This clonotype has more than one count but fewer than ten. The chain recombines TRBV4-1 with TRBJ2-5; a possible D gene is TRBD2 (6 bases). In germline, CDR1 is MGHRA, CDR2 YSYEKL. This CDR3 comprises 15 residues. V shed 1 base and J shed 6 bases, with 15 bases lying between them. The CDR3 is CASSQGFGGVQTQYF. The CDR3 nucleotides read TGCGCCAGCAGCCAAGGGTTTGGAGGGGTACAGACCCAGTACTTC.

This clonotype was seen only a few times. This chain joins TRBV7-2 and TRBJ2-4, with 9 bases lining up with TRBD2. The CDR3 extends over 17 amino acids. Germline CDR1 and CDR2: SGHTA and FQGNSA. The V and J ends lost 8 bases and 1 base, in that order; junction bases with no gene match: 12. The CDR3 DNA follows: TGTGCCAGCTCTGACTGGGGGCTAGCGGGGGCCAAAAACATTCAGTACTTC. Its translation: CASSDWGLAGAKNIQYF.

This clonotype was detected ten times or more. The chain employs TRBV7-2 and TRBJ2-2; TRBD2 matches at 10 bases. Trimming cost V 2 bases and J 2 bases; bases outside gene matches: 2. There are 16 residues in the CDR3. In germline, CDR1 is SGHTA, CDR2 FQGNSA. CDR3 sequence reads: CASSLRTSGNTGELFF. CDR3 nucleotide sequence: TGTGCCAGCAGCTTACGGACTAGCGGCAACACCGGGGAGCTGTTTTTT.

This clonotype has more than one count but fewer than ten. The CDR3 DNA follows: TGTGCCACCAGCAGAGATCAGGGGGGCTACACCTTC. The encoded protein is CATSRDQGGYTF. This sequence joins TRBV15 and TRBJ1-2; perhaps TRBD1 as D (6 bases). The CDR3 totals 12 residues. CDR1 and CDR2 (germline): LNHNV, YYDKDF (reference sequence). Trimming pared 0 bases from V and 8 bases from J, leaving 7 bases between. Complete variable domain (other parts from reference TRBV15 and TRBJ1-2): DAMVIQNPRYQVTQFGKPVTLSCSQTLNHNVMYWYQQKSSQAPKLLFHYYDKDFNNEADTPDNFQSRRPNTSFCFLDIRSPGLGDTAMYLCATSRDQGGYTFGSGTRLTVV.

This clonotype was counted a few times. The rearrangement uses TRBV7-8 and TRBJ2-1; weak D call: TRBD2 (5 bases). Germline CDR1 reads SGHVS; CDR2 reads FQNEAQ. There are 16 residues in the CDR3. V was pared by 5 bases and J by 0 bases, with 14 bases between. This CDR3 reads CASSPGLPSSYNEQFF. The CDR3 region has the DNA TGTGCCAGCAGCCCCGGACTTCCTAGCTCCTACAATGAGCAGTTCTTC.

This clonotype was observed a handful of times. The chain carries TRBV9 and TRBJ2-7, with D hard to call. CDR1 and CDR2 (germline): SGDLS, YYNGEE. V was clipped by 4 bases and J by 2 bases, with 13 bases between them. This CDR3 is built from 14 residues. The CDR3 nucleotides read TGTGCCAGCAGCCCACTGCGGAGCCCCTACGAGCAGTACTTC. This encodes CASSPLRSPYEQYF.

This clonotype was observed a few times. The rearrangement links TRBV7-8 to TRBJ1-2; TRBD1 might be the D (5 bases). This CDR3 comprises 14 residues. The germline V gene has CDR1 SGHVS and CDR2 FQNEAQ. V was cut by 5 bases and J by 7 bases, with 17 bases left in between. The CDR3: CASSPVSGWGGYTF. CDR3 sequence (DNA): TGTGCCAGCAGCCCCGTCTCAGGGTGGGGTGGCTACACCTTC.

This rearrangement joins TRBV4-1 to TRBJ2-2; D unresolved. Germline loops: CDR1 MGHRA, CDR2 YSYEKL. V was clipped by 4 bases and J by 2 bases, with 14 bases between them. This CDR3 comprises 16 residues. The chain's CDR3 is CASSPVPWPNTGELFF. Written as DNA, the CDR3 is TGCGCCAGCAGCCCGGTTCCATGGCCCAACACCGGGGAGCTGTTTTTT.

The CDR3, as DNA: TGTGCCAGCAGCCCAAATTATCAGCCCCAGCATTTT. Amino acid sequence: CASSPNYQPQHF. This chain joins TRBV6-6 and TRBJ1-5, with D hard to call. Germline V gene sequence: CDR1 MNHNY, CDR2 SVGAGI (reference sequence). The CDR3 covers 12 residues. V dropped 6 bases and J dropped 5 bases, with 8 bases sitting between them.

This clonotype has only a few counts. The J gene is TRBJ2-7, the V gene TRBV7-2, with D perhaps matching TRBD2 (6 bases). Deletions cut 6 bases from V and 6 bases from J, with 18 bases between. The CDR3 spans 14 residues. Looked up from germline, CDR1 is SGHTA and CDR2 is FQGNSA. The CDR3 reads CASSTGVAEGEQYF. The CDR3, as DNA: TGTGCCAGCAGTACGGGGGTAGCGGAAGGCGAGCAGTACTTC.

This chain links TRBV7-2 with TRBJ1-4; TRBD1 might be the D (6 bases). The length of the CDR3 is 14 residues. The V and J ends lost 7 bases and 5 bases respectively, with 14 bases between them. From germline, CDR1 is SGHTA and CDR2 FQGNSA. The CDR3 coding sequence is TGTGCCAGCAAACAGGGCCGGGAGAATGAAAAACTGTTTTTT. Translation gives CASKQGRENEKLFF.

V usage is TRBV5-4 and J usage is TRBJ1-1, with TRBD1 matching 8 bases. The CDR3 loop spans 15 amino acids. The trim removed 0 bases at V and 1 base at J, leaving 2 bases unmatched. Germline-derived CDR1 and CDR2 are SGHNT and YYREEE (reference sequence). The CDR3 protein is CASSLVDRENTEAFF. The CDR3 DNA sequence: TGTGCCAGCAGCTTGGTGGACAGGGAGAACACTGAAGCTTTCTTT.

The chain employs TRBV2 and TRBJ1-4; D remains ambiguous. The germline CDR1 and CDR2 sequences are SNHLY and FYNNEI. The CDR3 runs 17 residues. The V and J ends lost 7 bases and 0 bases respectively, with 18 bases between them. CDR3 loop: CASNGDKELATNEKLFF. The CDR3 DNA is TGTGCCAGCAACGGTGATAAAGAGCTAGCAACTAATGAAAAACTGTTTTTT. The full variable domain, its missing parts supplied by reference TRBV2 and TRBJ1-4, is EPEVTQTPSHQVTQMGQEVILRCVPISNHLYFYWYRQILGQKVEFLVSFYNNEISEKSEIFDDQFSVERPDGSNFTLKIRSTKLEDSAMYFCASNGDKELATNEKLFFGSGTQLSVL.

This chain connects TRBV4-1 to TRBJ1-5; no definite D call. V lost 1 base and J 5 bases, leaving 6 bases between the germline ends. The germline gives CDR1 MGHRA, CDR2 YSYEKL. The CDR3 is 13 residues long. The CDR3 DNA reads as TGCGCCAGCAGCCAAGTAAGGGATCAGCCCCAGCATTTT. As protein: CASSQVRDQPQHF.